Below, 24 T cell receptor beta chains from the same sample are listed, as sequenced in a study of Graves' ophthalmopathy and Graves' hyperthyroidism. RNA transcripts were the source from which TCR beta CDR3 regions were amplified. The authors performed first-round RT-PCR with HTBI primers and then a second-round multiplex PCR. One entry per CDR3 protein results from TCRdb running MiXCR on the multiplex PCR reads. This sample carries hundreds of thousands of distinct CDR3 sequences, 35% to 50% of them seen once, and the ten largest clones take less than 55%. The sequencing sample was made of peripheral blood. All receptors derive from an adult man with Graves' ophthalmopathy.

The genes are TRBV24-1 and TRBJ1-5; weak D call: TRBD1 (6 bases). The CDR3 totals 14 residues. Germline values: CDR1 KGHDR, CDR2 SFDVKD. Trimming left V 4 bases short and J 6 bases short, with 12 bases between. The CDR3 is CATSDTGTGQPQHF. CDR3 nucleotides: TGTGCCACCAGTGACACAGGGACGGGTCAGCCCCAGCATTTT.

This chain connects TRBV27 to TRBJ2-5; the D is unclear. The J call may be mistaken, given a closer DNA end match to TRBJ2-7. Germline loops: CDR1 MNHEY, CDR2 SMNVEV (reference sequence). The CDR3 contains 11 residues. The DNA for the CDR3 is TGTGCGGTCGGTTCAGCCTACGAGCAGTACTTC. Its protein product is CAVGSAYEQYF.

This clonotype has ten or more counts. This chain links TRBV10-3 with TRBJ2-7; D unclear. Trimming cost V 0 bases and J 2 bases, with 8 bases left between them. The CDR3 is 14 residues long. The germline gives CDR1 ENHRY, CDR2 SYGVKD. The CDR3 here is CAISESSPTYEQYF. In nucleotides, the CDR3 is TGTGCCATCAGTGAGTCCTCGCCCACCTACGAGCAGTACTTC.

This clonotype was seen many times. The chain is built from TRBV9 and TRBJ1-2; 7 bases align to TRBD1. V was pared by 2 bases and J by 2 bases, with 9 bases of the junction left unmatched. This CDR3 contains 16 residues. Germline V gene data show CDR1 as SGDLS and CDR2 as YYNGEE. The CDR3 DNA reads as TGTGCCAGCAGCGTTACGACAGGGAGGGACAACTATGGCTACACCTTC. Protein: CASSVTTGRDNYGYTF. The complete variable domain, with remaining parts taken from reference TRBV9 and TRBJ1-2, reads DSGVTQTPKHLITATGQRVTLRCSPRSGDLSVYWYQQSLDQGLQFLIQYYNGEERAKGNILERFSAQQFPDLHSELNLSSLELGDSALYFCASSVTTGRDNYGYTFGSGTRLTVV.

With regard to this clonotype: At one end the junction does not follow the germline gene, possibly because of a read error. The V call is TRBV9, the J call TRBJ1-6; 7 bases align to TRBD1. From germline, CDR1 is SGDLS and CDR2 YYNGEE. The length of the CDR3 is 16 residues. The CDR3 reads CASSQPGGQSYSPLHF. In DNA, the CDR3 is TGCGCCAGCAGCCAACCTGGGGGACAGTCGTATTCACCCCTCCACTTT.

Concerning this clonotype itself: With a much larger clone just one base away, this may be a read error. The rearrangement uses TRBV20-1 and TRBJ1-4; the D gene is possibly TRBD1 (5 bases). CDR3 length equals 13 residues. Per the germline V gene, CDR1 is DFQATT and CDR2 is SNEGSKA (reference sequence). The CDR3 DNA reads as TGCAGTGCCCTCAGACAGATTAATGGAAAACTGTTTTTT. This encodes CSALRQINGKLFF.

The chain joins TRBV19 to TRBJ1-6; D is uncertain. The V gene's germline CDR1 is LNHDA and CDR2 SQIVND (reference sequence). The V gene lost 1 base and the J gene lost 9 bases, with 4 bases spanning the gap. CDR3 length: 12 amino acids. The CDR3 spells CASSIAASPLHF. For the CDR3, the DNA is TGTGCCAGTAGTATAGCCGCTTCACCCCTCCACTTT.

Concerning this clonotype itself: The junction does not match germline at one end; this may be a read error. CDR3 sequence: CASSPRLAGGPYTGELFF. CDR3 bases: TGCGCCAGCAGCCCCCGACTAGCGGGAGGGCCCTACACCGGGGAGCTGTTTTTT. The chain employs TRBV7-9 and TRBJ2-2, with 14 bases lining up with TRBD2. The CDR3 loop spans 18 amino acids. From germline, CDR1 is SEHNR and CDR2 FQNEAQ (reference sequence).

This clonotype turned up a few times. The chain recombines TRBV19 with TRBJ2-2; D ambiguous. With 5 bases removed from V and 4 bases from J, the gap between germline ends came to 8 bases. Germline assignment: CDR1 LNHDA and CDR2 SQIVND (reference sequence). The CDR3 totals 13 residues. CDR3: CASSSGRTGELFF. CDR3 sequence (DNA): TGTGCCAGTAGTTCTGGGCGCACCGGGGAGCTGTTTTTT.

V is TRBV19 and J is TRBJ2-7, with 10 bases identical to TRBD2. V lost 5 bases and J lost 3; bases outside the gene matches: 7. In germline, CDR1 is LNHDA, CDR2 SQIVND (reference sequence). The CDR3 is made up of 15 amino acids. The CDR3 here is CASSAASGRVYEQYF. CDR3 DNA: TGTGCCAGTAGTGCCGCTAGCGGGAGAGTCTACGAGCAGTACTTC.

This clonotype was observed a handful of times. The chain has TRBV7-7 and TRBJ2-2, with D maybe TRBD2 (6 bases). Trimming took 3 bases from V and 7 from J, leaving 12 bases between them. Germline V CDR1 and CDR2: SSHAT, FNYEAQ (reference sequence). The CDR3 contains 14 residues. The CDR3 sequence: CASSLDYLNGELFF. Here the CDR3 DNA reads TGTGCCAGCAGCTTGGACTACCTGAACGGGGAGCTGTTTTTT. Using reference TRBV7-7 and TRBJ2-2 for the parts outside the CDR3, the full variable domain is GAGVSQSPRYKVTKRGQDVTLRCDPISSHATLYWYQQALGQGPEFLTYFNYEAQPDKSGLPSDRFSAERPEGSISTLTIQRTEQRDSAMYRCASSLDYLNGELFFGEGSRLTVL.

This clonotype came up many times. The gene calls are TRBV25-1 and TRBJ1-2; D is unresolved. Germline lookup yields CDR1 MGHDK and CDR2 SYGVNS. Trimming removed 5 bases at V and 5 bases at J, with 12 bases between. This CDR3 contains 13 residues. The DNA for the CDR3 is TGTGCCAGCAGTTTAATTTCGGGGTATGGCTACACCTTC. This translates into CASSLISGYGYTF.

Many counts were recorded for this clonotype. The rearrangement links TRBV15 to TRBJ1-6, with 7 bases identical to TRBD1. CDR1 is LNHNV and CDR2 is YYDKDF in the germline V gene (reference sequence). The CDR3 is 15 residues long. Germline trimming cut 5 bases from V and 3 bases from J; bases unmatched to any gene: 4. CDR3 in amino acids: CATSGRQGYNSPLHF. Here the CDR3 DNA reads TGTGCCACCAGCGGCAGACAGGGCTATAATTCACCCCTCCACTTT.

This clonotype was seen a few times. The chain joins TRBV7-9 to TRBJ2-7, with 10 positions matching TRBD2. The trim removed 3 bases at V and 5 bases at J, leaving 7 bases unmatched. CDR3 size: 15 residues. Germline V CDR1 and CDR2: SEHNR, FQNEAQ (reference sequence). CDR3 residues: CASSLPSGSSNEQYF. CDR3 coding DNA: TGTGCCAGCAGCTTGCCTAGCGGGAGTAGCAACGAGCAGTACTTC.

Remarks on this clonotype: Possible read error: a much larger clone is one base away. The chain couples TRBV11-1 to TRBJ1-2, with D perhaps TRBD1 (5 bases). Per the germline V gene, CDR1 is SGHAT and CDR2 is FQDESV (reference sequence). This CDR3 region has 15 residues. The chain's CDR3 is CASSFAQDINCGYTF. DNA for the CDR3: TGTGCCAGCAGCTTCGCACAGGACATTAACTGTGGCTACACCTTC.

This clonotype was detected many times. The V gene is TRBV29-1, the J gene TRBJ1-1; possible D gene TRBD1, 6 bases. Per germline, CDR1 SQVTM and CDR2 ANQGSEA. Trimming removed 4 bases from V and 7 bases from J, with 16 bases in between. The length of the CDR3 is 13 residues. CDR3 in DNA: TGCAGCGTTGTTTTACAGGGAACCTATGAAGCTTTCTTT. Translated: CSVVLQGTYEAFF. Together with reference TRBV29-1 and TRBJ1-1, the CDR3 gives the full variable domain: SAVISQKPSRDICQRGTSLTIQCQVDSQVTMMFWYRQQPGQSLTLIATANQGSEATYESGFVIDKFPISRPNLTFSTLTVSNMSPEDSSIYLCSVVLQGTYEAFFGQGTRLTVV.

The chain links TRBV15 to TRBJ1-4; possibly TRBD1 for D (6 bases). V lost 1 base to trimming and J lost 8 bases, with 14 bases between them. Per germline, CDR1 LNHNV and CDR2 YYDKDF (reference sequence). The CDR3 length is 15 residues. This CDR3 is CATSRGTAGGEKLFF. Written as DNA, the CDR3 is TGTGCCACCAGCAGAGGGACGGCGGGGGGCGAAAAACTGTTTTTT.

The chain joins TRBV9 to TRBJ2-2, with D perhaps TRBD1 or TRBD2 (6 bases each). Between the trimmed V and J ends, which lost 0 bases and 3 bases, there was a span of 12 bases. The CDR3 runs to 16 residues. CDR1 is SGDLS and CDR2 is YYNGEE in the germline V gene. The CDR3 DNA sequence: TGTGCCAGCAGCGTAGGGTCGGGGGCGGACACCGGGGAGCTGTTTTTT. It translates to CASSVGSGADTGELFF.

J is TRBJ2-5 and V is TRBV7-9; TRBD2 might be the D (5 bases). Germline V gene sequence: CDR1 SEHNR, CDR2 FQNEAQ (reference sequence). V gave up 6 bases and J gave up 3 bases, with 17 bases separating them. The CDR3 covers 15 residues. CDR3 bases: TGTGCCAGCAGTTCCCCCAGATTCGGGGAAGAGACCCAGTACTTC. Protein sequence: CASSSPRFGEETQYF. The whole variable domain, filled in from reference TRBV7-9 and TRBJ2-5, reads DTGVSQNPRHKITKRGQNVTFRCDPISEHNRLYWYRQTLGQGPEFLTYFQNEAQLEKSRLLSDRFSAERPKGSFSTLEIQRTEQGDSAMYLCASSSPRFGEETQYFGPGTRLLVL.

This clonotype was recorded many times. CDR3 region: CATSRASGDGEQYF. Written as DNA, the CDR3 is TGTGCCACCAGCAGAGCTAGCGGGGATGGCGAGCAGTACTTC. V and J are TRBV15 and TRBJ2-7; the match to TRBD2 covers 9 bases. V lost 1 base and J lost 6; bases outside the gene matches: 4. Germline CDR1 and CDR2: LNHNV and YYDKDF (reference sequence). The CDR3 totals 14 residues.

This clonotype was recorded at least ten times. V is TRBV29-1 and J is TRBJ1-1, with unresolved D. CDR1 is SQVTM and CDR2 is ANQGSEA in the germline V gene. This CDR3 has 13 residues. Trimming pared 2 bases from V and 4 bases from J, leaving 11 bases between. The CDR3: CSVEREAGTEAFF. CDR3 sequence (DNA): TGCAGCGTTGAAAGGGAAGCGGGCACTGAAGCTTTCTTT.

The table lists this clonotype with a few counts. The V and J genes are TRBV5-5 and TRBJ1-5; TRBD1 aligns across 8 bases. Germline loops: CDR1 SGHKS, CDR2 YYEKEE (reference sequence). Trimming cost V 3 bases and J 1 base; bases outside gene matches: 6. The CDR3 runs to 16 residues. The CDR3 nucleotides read TGTGCCAGCAGCTCGACAGGGGCCTCAAGCAATCAGCCCCAGCATTTT. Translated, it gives CASSSTGASSNQPQHF. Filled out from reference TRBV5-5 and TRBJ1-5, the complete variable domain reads DAGVTQSPTHLIKTRGQQVTLRCSPISGHKSVSWYQQVLGQGPQFIFQYYEKEERGRGNFPDRFSARQFPNYSSELNVNALLLGDSALYLCASSSTGASSNQPQHFGDGTRLSIL.

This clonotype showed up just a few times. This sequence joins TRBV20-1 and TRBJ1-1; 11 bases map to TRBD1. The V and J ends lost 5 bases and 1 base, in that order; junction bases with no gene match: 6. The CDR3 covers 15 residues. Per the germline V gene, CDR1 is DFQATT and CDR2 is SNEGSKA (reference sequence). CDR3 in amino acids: CSAWTGGGWNTEAFF. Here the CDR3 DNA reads TGCAGTGCTTGGACAGGGGGCGGGTGGAACACTGAAGCTTTCTTT.

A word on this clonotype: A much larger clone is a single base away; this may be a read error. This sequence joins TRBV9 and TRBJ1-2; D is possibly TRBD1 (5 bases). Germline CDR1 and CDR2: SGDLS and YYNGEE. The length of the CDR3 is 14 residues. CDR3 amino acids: CASSQDQGGYGHTF. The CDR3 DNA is TGTGCCAGCAGCCAAGACCAGGGCGGCTATGGCCACACCTTC.